The T cell receptor (beta chain) under discussion was sequenced for a study of blood T cell repertoires in COVID-19. As for the study in general: Whether acute or convalescent, the COVID-19 samples came from the United States, Italy and Spain.

Germline CDR1 is LGHDT and CDR2 is YNNKEL (reference sequence). This CDR3 spans 17 amino acids. V lost 0 bases to trimming and J lost 0 bases, with 15 bases between them. Source study methods: Researchers report that nucleated cell counts were estimated from reference gene primer amplification. Assay: immunoSEQ multiplex PCR; the TCRdb copy retains only in-frame clones and omits some. V and J calls and clone size are given by that table; D and trimming were obtained from the DNA. The sample has about 380,000 clones, roughly nine tenths seen once. Participants' own reports of clinical history determined their cohort assignment.

Sequenced sample: PBMCs or T cells enriched from blood (not recorded which). The chain employs TRBV3-1 (or the pseudogene TRBV3-2) and TRBJ2-7, with TRBD1 as a possible D gene (6 bases). The TCR originated in a woman aged 30 to 39 who had recovered from COVID-19. The CDR3 is CASSQEGRTVNSYEQYF. CDR3 nucleotide sequence: TGTGCCAGCAGCCAAGAGGGACGGACAGTGAACTCCTACGAGCAGTACTTC.